This T cell receptor (beta chain) was documented in a study of regulatory T cells in long-lasting Graves disease. To make TCR beta libraries, researchers used iRepertoire HTBI primers and Arm-PCR of CDR3 regions. Each CDR3 protein is one row after TCRdb ran MiXCR on the multiplex PCR reads. The sample lists 550,000 or so distinct CDR3 sequences; about 11% were seen once. Germline CDR1 and CDR2: SGHRS and YFSETQ. CDR3 length: 17 amino acids. V lost 0 bases to trimming and J lost 0 bases; unmatched junction nucleotides: 5. The study's findings and limits: Persistent disease was associated with favored TRBV28 usage and with favored use of TRBJ1-2 and TRBJ2-5.

Time point in this sample: newly diagnosed GD, antithyroid drugs for less than 3 months. PBMC RNA served as the TCR library source. As concerns this clonotype: The target antigen is unknown.

In addition, the sample was reused for a study of T cells in Graves' hyperthyroidism and ophthalmopathy. That work states: Pregnant or lactating patients were excluded, as were those with uncontrolled infection or other autoimmune disease. First-round RT-PCR targeting the TCR CDR3 was performed with the HTBI primer set.

The material was peripheral blood mononuclear cells (PBMCs), obtained at new diagnosis, from a patient treated with antithyroid drugs. This chain joins TRBV5-1 and TRBJ2-3, with 9 bases aligning to TRBD2. This TCR derives from a woman in her twenties or thirties with Graves disease. The CDR3 protein is CASSLVAGVKSTDTQYF. In nucleotides, the CDR3 is TGCGCCAGCAGCTTGGTAGCGGGGGTAAAAAGCACAGATACGCAGTATTTT.